These 16 T cell receptor beta chains were all obtained from the same sample, sequenced in a study of T-cell memory formation after mild COVID-19. Each CDR3 protein gets one entry after TCRdb re-called the 5' RACE reads with MiXCR. Among roughly 450,000 distinct CDR3 sequences listed, roughly 18% were seen once. Material: PBMCs or a T cell subset sorted from them (not recorded which). These receptor sequences come from a man aged 18 to 29 who had mild COVID-19 (a few samples of this study predate the infection). Cell type and time point are not known.

This clonotype appeared many times. The chain has TRBV5-1 and TRBJ1-5; no definite D call. The CDR3 loop spans 13 amino acids. Germline values: CDR1 SGHRS, CDR2 YFSETQ. V was pared by 5 bases and J by 5 bases, with 11 bases between. The CDR3 loop is CASSPDGDQPQHF. CDR3 in DNA: TGCGCCAGCAGTCCGGATGGGGATCAGCCCCAGCATTTT.

Ten or more counts support this clonotype. This chain joins TRBV10-3 and TRBJ2-1; perhaps D is TRBD1 or TRBD2 (5 bases each). V was trimmed by 4 bases and J by 2 bases, leaving 12 bases between them. The length of the CDR3 is 15 residues. CDR1 is ENHRY and CDR2 is SYGVKD in the germline V gene. The CDR3 DNA follows: TGTGCCATCAGTGCCGGGACCGAAGCCTACAATGAGCAGTTCTTC. It specifies CAISAGTEAYNEQFF.

This clonotype was seen only a few times. The chain uses TRBV5-6 and TRBJ2-7; TRBD1 matches 7 bases. V was clipped by 4 bases and J by 2 bases; unmatched bases: 6. The CDR3 is made up of 14 amino acids. Germline assignment: CDR1 SGHDT and CDR2 YYEEEE. The DNA of the CDR3 is TGTGCCAGCAGCGATAGACAGGGCGCCTACGAGCAGTACGTC. This translates into CASSDRQGAYEQYV.

A few counts support this clonotype. V and J are TRBV6-5 and TRBJ2-4, with D possibly called TRBD1 or TRBD2 (5 bases each). This CDR3 is 14 amino acids long. V lost 0 bases to trimming and J lost 7 bases, with 10 bases between them. The germline V gene encodes CDR1 MNHEY and CDR2 SVGAGI. The CDR3 DNA reads TGTGCCAGCAGTTACTCCTGGGGGTCGAACATTCAGTACTTC. This translates into CASSYSWGSNIQYF.

This clonotype was seen a few times. V is TRBV7-9 and J is TRBJ2-7; weak D call: TRBD2 (6 bases). Germline loops: CDR1 SEHNR, CDR2 FQNEAQ (reference sequence). Between the trimmed V and J ends, which lost 11 bases and 1 base, there was a span of 21 bases. The CDR3 runs 15 residues. The CDR3 region is CASEGAGFRSYEQYF. The CDR3, as DNA: TGTGCCTCCGAGGGTGCGGGGTTCAGGTCCTACGAGCAGTACTTC.

There are many counts of this clonotype. This chain joins TRBV4-1 and TRBJ1-2, with D perhaps matching TRBD1 (5 bases). V lost 1 base, J lost 6 bases, and 12 bases lay in between. CDR3 length: 14 amino acids. Germline loops: CDR1 MGHRA, CDR2 YSYEKL. The CDR3 DNA is TGCGCCAGCAGCCAAGGGTTGGGGGGAAATGGCTACACCTTC. Translating gives CASSQGLGGNGYTF.

The chain uses TRBV7-3 and TRBJ2-2, with D possibly being TRBD2 (7 bases). V lost 4 bases to trimming and J lost 2 bases, with 14 bases between them. CDR1 SGHTA and CDR2 FQGTGA come from the germline V gene. The CDR3 consists of 16 residues. CDR3 sequence: CASSSGGGGNTGELFF. DNA for the CDR3: TGTGCCAGCAGCTCAGGTGGCGGGGGCAACACCGGGGAGCTGTTTTTT.

The chain has TRBV15 and TRBJ2-3, with 13 nucleotides matching TRBD2. The V segment lost 1 base and the J segment 1 base; nucleotides outside the gene matches: 5. The CDR3 consists of 18 residues. The germline gives CDR1 LNHNV, CDR2 YYDKDF (reference sequence). The CDR3 spells CATSRGTSGGAGTDTQYF. The CDR3 DNA is TGTGCCACCAGCAGAGGAACTAGCGGGGGGGCGGGCACAGATACGCAGTATTTT.

A few counts support this clonotype. The chain joins TRBV6-5 to TRBJ2-5; 11 nucleotides align to TRBD2. After removal of 7 bases from V and 5 bases from J, the junction contained 12 bases not matched to a gene. Germline V gives CDR1 MNHEY, CDR2 SVGAGI. This CDR3 comprises 16 residues. CDR3 in DNA: TGTGCCAGCATCCCTTTAGCGGGGGGGCCGTTGGAGACCCAGTACTTC. Protein: CASIPLAGGPLETQYF.

This clonotype was observed a handful of times. The chain uses TRBV20-1 and TRBJ2-1, with D maybe TRBD1 (5 bases). The CDR3 extends over 14 amino acids. Trimming shortened V by 5 bases and J by 1 base, and 12 bases separated the two germline ends. From germline, CDR1 is DFQATT and CDR2 SNEGSKA (reference sequence). The CDR3 nucleotides are TGCAGTGCTCTTACCCGACAGTCCTACAATGAGCAGTTCTTC. Translating gives CSALTRQSYNEQFF.

The chain employs TRBV7-9 and TRBJ1-1; D uncertain. Germline V gives CDR1 SEHNR, CDR2 FQNEAQ (reference sequence). Deletions cut 1 base from V and 11 bases from J, with 14 bases between. CDR3 length: 13 residues. DNA of the CDR3: TGTGCCAGCAGCTTAGAGGGATCGCCGAGGGCTTTCTTT. It specifies CASSLEGSPRAFF.

The chain uses TRBV12-3 or TRBV12-4 and TRBJ1-1, with TRBD1 as a possible D gene (6 bases). The CDR3 is made up of 14 amino acids. V lost 4 bases to trimming and J lost 5 bases, with 14 bases between them. The DNA for the CDR3 is TGTGCCAGCAGTTGGCAGGGGCCCTTGACTGAAGCTTTCTTT. The encoded protein is CASSWQGPLTEAFF.

This clonotype was counted a few times. The genes are TRBV6-2 or TRBV6-3 and TRBJ2-7, with D maybe TRBD2 (6 bases). The CDR3 consists of 14 residues. The V gene's germline CDR1 is MNHEY and CDR2 SVGEGT. V was pared by 4 bases and J by 0 bases, with 10 bases between. In DNA form, the CDR3 reads TGTGCCAGCAGTTGGGACGGGAGCTCCTACGAGCAGTACGTC. It encodes CASSWDGSSYEQYV.

This clonotype was seen more than once but under ten times. This chain connects TRBV7-9 to TRBJ2-3; 7 bases are a match to TRBD2. CDR3 size: 16 residues. The germline CDR1 and CDR2 sequences are SEHNR and FQNEAQ (reference sequence). Unmatched junction bases numbered 13, after V lost 4 bases and J lost 6 bases. The CDR3 loop is CASSSAASGLLDTQYF. In DNA, the CDR3 is TGTGCCAGCAGCTCGGCGGCTAGCGGACTGTTGGATACGCAGTATTTT.

A few counts support this clonotype. The chain's CDR3 is CASSGGKATQYF. The CDR3 bases are TGTGCCAGCAGCGGGGGGAAGGCCACGCAGTATTTT. V gene TRBV5-4 combines with J gene TRBJ2-3, with D perhaps matching TRBD2 (6 bases). V lost 4 bases and J 9 bases, leaving 12 bases between the germline ends. CDR1 SGHNT and CDR2 YYREEE come from the germline V gene (reference sequence). The CDR3 is made up of 12 amino acids.

The rearrangement links TRBV2 to TRBJ2-1; 10 bases align to TRBD2. Germline V CDR1 and CDR2: SNHLY, FYNNEI. CDR3 length: 13 amino acids. Trimming removed 3 bases from V and 9 bases from J; junction bases left unmatched: 2. The CDR3 protein is CASSDIAGGEQFF. As DNA, the CDR3 is TGTGCCAGCAGTGATATAGCGGGGGGTGAGCAGTTCTTC.